The clone carrying this T cell receptor beta chain showed up many times. Donors each provided about 9.5 milliliters of peripheral blood. This sample is drawn from a study of blood T cells in healthy people across ages. The CDR3 loop spans 16 amino acids. The V and J ends lost 5 bases and 3 bases, in that order; junction bases with no gene match: 13. The second PCR ran roughly 6 to 11 cycles with a sample-barcoded 5' primer and J-beta primers. Template switching added a 12-random-nucleotide identifier to every cDNA molecule. TCRdb called the 5' RACE reads again in MiXCR, with one record for every CDR3 protein. Of some 1.5 million distinct CDR3 sequences detected, roughly 28% appear once; the ten largest clones hold more than 6%.

This receptor was identified in a young woman in good health. The V gene is TRBV12-3 or TRBV12-4, the J gene TRBJ2-7; 7 bases line up with TRBD2. The sequenced sample was blood. CDR3 nucleotide sequence: TGTGCCAGCAGTCCCGGCCGGGGTGGGAGGGTCTACGAGCAGTACTTC. Its protein is CASSPGRGGRVYEQYF.